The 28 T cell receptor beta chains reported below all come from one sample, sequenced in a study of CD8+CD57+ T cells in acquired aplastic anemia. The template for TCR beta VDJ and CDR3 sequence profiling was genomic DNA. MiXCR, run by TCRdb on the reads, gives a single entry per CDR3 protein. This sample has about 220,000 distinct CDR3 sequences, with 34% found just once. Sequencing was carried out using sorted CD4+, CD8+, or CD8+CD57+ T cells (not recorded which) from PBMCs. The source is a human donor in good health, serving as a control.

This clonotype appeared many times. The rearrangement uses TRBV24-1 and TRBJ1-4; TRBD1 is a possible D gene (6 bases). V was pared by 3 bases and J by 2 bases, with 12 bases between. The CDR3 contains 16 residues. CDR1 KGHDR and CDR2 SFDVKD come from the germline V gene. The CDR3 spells CATSDPRGDTNEKLFF. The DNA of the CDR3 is TGTGCCACCAGTGATCCCAGGGGCGACACTAATGAAAAACTGTTTTTT.

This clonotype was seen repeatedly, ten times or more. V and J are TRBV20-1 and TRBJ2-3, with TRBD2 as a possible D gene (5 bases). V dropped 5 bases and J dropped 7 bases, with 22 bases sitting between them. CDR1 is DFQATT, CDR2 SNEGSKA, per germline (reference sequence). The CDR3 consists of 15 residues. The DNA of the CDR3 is TGCAGTGCTCTAGCCCTTTTGGACCCCAACAATACGCAGTATTTT. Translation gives CSALALLDPNNTQYF.

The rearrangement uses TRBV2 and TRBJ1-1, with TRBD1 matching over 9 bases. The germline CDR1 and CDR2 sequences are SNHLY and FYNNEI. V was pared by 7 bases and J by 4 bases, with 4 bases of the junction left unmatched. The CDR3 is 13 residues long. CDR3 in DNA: TGTGCCAGCACCCTGGGACAGGGCACTGAAGCTTTCTTT. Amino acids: CASTLGQGTEAFF. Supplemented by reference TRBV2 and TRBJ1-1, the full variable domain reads EPEVTQTPSHQVTQMGQEVILRCVPISNHLYFYWYRQILGQKVEFLVSFYNNEISEKSEIFDDQFSVERPDGSNFTLKIRSTKLEDSAMYFCASTLGQGTEAFFGQGTRLTVV.

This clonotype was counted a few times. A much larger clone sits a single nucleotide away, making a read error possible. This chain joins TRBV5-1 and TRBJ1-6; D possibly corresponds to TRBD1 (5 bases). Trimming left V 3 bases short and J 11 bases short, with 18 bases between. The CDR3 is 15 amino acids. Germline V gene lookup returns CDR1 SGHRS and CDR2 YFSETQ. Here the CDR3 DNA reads TGCGCCAGCAGCTGGACGGATGATGCGGGACCACCCCTCCACTTT. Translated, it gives CASSWTDDAGPPLHF.

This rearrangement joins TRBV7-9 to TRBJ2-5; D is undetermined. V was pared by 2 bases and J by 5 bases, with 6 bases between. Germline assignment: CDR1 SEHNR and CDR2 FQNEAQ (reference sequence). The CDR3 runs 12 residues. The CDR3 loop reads CASSLFQETQYF. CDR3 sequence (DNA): TGTGCCAGCAGCTTATTCCAGGAGACCCAGTACTTC. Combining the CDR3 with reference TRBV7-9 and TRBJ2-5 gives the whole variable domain DTGVSQNPRHKITKRGQNVTFRCDPISEHNRLYWYRQTLGQGPEFLTYFQNEAQLEKSRLLSDRFSAERPKGSFSTLEIQRTEQGDSAMYLCASSLFQETQYFGPGTRLLVL.

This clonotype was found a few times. The DNA for the CDR3 is TGTGCCACCAGTGACCCTGGACAGGGAAGTCAGCCCCAGCATTTT. This codes for CATSDPGQGSQPQHF. V is TRBV24-1 and J is TRBJ1-5; TRBD1 matches 8 bases. CDR1 KGHDR and CDR2 SFDVKD come from the germline V gene. CDR3 length: 15 amino acids. V shed 4 bases, J shed 6 bases, and the junction held 7 bases outside the gene matches.

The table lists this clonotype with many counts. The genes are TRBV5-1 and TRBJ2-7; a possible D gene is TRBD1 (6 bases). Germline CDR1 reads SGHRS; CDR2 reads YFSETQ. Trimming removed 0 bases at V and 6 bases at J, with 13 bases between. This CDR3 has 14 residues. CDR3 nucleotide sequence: TGCGCCAGCAGCTTGGGGACAGTCTGGGGCGAGCAGTACTTC. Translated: CASSLGTVWGEQYF.

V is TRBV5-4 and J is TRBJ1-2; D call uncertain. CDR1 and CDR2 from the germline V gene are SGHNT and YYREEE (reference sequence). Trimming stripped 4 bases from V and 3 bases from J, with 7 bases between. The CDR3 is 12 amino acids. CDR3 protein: CASSAVDYGYTF. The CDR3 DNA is TGTGCCAGCAGCGCCGTCGACTATGGCTACACCTTC.

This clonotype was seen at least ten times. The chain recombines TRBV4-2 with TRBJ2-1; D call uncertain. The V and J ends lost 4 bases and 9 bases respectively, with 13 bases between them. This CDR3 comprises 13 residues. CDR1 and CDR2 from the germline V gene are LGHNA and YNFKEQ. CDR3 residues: CASSRALEREQFF. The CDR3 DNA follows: TGTGCCAGCAGCCGGGCACTTGAGCGTGAGCAGTTCTTC.

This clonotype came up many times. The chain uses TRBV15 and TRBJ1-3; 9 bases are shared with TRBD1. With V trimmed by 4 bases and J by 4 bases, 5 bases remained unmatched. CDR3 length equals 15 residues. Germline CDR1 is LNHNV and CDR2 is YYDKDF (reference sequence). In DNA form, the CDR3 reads TGTGCCACCAGCATCGACGGGACAGGGGGAAACACCATATATTTT. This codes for CATSIDGTGGNTIYF.

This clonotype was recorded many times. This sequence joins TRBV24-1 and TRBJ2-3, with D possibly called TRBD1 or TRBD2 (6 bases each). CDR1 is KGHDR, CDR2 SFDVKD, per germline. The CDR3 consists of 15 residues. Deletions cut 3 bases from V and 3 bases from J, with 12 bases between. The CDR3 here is CATSDAGHPTDTQYF. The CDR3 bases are TGTGCCACCAGTGATGCGGGACACCCGACAGATACGCAGTATTTT.

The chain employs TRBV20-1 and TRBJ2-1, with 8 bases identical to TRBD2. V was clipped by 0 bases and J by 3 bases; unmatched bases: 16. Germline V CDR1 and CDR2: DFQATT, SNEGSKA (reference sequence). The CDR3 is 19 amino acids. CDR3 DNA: TGCAGTGCTAGAGATTATCGCTTAGCGGGACGATCAGACTACAATGAGCAGTTCTTC. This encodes CSARDYRLAGRSDYNEQFF.

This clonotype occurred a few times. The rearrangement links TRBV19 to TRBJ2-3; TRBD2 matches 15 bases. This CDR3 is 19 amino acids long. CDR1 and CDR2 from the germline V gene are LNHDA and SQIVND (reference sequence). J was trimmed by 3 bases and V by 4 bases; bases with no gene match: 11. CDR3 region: CASSKGLAGGRAWTDTQYF. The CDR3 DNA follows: TGTGCCAGTAGTAAGGGACTAGCGGGGGGACGTGCTTGGACAGATACGCAGTATTTT.

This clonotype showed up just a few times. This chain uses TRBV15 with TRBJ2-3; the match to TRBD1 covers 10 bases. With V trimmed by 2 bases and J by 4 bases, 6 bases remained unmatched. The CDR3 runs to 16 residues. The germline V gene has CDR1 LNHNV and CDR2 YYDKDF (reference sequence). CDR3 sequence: CATSRYTGTGADTQYF. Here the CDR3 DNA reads TGTGCCACCAGCAGATATACCGGGACAGGGGCAGATACGCAGTATTTT.

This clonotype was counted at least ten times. The CDR3 sequence is CASNSWLQETQYF. The CDR3 coding sequence is TGTGCCAGCAATAGTTGGTTGCAAGAGACCCAGTACTTC. This rearrangement joins TRBV2 to TRBJ2-5; D not resolved. The CDR3 totals 13 residues. CDR1 is SNHLY and CDR2 is FYNNEI in the germline V gene. The ends were cut back, 7 bases at V and 2 bases at J, with 11 bases in the middle.

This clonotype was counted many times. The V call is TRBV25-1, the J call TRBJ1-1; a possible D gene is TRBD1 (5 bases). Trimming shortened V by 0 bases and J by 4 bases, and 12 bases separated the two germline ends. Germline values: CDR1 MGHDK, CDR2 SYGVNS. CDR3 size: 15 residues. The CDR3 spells CASSEYGGGGTEAFF. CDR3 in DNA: TGTGCCAGCAGTGAATATGGGGGTGGCGGCACTGAAGCTTTCTTT.

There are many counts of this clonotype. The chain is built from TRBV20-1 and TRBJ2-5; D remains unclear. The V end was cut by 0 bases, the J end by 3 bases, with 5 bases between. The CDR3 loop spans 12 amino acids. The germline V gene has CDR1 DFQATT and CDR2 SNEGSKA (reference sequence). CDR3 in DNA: TGCAGTGCTAGAGATAGAGAAGAGACCCAGTACTTC. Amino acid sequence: CSARDREETQYF.

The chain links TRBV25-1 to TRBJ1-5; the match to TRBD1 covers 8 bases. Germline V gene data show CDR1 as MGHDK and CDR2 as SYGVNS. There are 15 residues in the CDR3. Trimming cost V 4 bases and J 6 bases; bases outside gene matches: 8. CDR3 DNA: TGTGCCAGCAGTGGAGGACAGGGCGAGGGTCAGCCCCAGCATTTT. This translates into CASSGGQGEGQPQHF.

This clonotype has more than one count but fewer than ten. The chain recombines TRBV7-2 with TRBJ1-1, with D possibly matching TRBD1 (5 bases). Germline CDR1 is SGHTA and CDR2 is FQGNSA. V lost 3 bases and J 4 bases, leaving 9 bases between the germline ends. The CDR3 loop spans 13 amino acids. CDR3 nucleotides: TGTGCCAGCAGCTTCCAGGGTTCCACTGAAGCTTTCTTT. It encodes CASSFQGSTEAFF. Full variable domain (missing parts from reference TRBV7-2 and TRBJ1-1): GAGVSQSPSNKVTEKGKDVELRCDPISGHTALYWYRQSLGQGLEFLIYFQGNSAPDKSGLPSDRFSAERTGGSVSTLTIQRTQQEDSAVYLCASSFQGSTEAFFGQGTRLTVV.

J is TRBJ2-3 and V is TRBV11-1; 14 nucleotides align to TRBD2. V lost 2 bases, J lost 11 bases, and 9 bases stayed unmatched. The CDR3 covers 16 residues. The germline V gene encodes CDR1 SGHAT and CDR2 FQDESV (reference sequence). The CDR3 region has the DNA TGTGCCAGCAGCTTACCGGGACTAGCGGGGGTCAATGAGCAGTATTTT. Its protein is CASSLPGLAGVNEQYF. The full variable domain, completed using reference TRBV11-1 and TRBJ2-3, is EAEVAQSPRYKITEKSQAVAFWCDPISGHATLYWYRQILGQGPELLVQFQDESVVDDSQLPKDRFSAERLKGVDSTLKIQPAELGDSAMYLCASSLPGLAGVNEQYFGPGTRLTVL.

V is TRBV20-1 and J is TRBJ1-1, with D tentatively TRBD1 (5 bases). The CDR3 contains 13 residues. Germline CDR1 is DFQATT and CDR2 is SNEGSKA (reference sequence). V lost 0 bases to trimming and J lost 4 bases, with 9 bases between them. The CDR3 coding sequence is TGCAGTGCTAGAGATTGGGGCGGCACTGAAGCTTTCTTT. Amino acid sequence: CSARDWGGTEAFF.

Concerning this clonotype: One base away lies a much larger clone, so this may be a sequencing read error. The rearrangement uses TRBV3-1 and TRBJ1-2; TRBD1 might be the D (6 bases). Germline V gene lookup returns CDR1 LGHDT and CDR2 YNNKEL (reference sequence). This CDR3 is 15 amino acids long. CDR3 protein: CASRQEFRGESGYTF. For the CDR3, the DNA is TGTGCCAGCCGCCAAGAGTTCAGGGGAGAGAGCGGCTACACCTTC.

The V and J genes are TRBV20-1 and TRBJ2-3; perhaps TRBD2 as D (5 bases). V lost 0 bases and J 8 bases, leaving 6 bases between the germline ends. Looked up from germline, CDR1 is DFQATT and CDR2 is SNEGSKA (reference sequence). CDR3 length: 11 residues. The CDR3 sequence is CSAREEGTQYF. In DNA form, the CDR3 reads TGCAGTGCTAGAGAAGAGGGTACGCAGTATTTT.

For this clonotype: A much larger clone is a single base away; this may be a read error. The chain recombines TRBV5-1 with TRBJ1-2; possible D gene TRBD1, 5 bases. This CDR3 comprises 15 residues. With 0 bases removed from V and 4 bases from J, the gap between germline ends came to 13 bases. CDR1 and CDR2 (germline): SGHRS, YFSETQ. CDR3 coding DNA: TGCGCCAGCAGCTTGGCTGAGGGGTCGGGCTATGGCTACACCTTC. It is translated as CASSLAEGSGYGYTF.

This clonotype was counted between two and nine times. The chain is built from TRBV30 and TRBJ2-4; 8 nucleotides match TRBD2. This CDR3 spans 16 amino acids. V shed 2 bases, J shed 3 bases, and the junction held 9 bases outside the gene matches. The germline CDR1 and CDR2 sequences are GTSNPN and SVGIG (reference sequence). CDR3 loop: CAWSLRGVVIKNIQYF. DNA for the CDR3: TGTGCCTGGAGTTTGCGGGGGGTCGTAATCAAAAACATTCAGTACTTC.

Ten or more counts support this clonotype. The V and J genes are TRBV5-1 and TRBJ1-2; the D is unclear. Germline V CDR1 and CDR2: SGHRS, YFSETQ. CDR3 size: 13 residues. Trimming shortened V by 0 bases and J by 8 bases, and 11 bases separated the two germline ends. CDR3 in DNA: TGCGCCAGCAGCTTGGTCGGAGGGCCCGGCTACACCTTC. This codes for CASSLVGGPGYTF.

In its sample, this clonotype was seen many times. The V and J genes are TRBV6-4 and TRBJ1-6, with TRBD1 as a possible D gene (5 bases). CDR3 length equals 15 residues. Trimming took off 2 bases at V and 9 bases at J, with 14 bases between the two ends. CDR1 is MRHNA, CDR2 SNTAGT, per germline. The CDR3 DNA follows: TGTGCCAGCAGTGACCGGTGGGGCCAGGCTTCACCCCTCCACTTT. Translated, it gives CASSDRWGQASPLHF.

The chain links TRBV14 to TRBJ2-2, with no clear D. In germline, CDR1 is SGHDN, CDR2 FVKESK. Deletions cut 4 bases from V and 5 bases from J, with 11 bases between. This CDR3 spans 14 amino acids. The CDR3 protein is CASSRPGGTGELFF. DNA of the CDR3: TGTGCCAGCAGCCGCCCAGGTGGGACCGGGGAGCTGTTTTTT.